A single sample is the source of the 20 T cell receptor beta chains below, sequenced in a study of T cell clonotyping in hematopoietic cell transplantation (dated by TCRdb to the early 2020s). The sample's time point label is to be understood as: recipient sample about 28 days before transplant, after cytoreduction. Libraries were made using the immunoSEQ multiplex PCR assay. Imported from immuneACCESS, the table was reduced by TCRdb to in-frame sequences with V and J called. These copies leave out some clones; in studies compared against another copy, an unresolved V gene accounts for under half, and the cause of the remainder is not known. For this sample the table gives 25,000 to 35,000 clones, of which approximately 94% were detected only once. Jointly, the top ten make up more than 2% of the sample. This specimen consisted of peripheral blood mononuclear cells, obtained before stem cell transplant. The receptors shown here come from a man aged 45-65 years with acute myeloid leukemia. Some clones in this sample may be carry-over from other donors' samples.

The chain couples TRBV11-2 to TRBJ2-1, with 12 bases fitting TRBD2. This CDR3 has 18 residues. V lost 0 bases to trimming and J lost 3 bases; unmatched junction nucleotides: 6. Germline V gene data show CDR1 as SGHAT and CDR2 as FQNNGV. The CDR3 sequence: CASSLDSELAGGYNEQFF. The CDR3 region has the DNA TGTGCCAGCAGCTTAGATTCCGAACTAGCGGGAGGCTACAATGAGCAGTTCTTC.

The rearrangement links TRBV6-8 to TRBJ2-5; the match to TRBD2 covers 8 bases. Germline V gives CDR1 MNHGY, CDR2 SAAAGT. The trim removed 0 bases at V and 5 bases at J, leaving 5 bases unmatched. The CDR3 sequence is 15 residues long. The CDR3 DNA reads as TGTGCCAGCAGTTACTCGAATAGCGGGGAGGAGACCCAGTACTTC. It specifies CASSYSNSGEETQYF.

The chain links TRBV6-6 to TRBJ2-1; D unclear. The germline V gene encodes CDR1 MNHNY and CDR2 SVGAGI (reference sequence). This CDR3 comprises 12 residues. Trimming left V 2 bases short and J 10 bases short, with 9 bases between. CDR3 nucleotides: TGTGCCAGCAGTTACCCTGGGCGCGAGCAGTTCTTC. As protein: CASSYPGREQFF.

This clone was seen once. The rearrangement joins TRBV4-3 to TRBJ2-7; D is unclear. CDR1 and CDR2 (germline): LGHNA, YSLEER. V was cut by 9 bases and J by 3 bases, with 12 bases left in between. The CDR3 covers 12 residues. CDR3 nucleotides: TGCGCCAGGGGCCCCTTGCACTACGAGCAGTACTTC. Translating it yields CARGPLHYEQYF.

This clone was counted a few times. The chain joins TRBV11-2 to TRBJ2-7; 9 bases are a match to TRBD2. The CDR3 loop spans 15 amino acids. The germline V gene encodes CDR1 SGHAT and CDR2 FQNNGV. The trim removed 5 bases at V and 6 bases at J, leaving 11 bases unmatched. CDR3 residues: CASSRGLAENIEQYF. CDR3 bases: TGTGCCAGCAGCCGGGGACTAGCAGAAAATATCGAGCAGTACTTC.

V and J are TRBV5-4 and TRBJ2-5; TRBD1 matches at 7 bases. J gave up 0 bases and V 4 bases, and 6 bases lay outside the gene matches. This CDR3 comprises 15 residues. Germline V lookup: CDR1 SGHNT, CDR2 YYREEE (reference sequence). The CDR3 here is CASSAPDRNQETQYF. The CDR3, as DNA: TGTGCCAGCAGCGCCCCGGACAGGAACCAAGAGACCCAGTACTTC.

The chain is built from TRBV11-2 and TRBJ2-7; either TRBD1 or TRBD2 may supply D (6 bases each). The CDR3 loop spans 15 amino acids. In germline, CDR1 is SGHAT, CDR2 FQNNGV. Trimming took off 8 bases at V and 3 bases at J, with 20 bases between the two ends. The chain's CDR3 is CASGPQGGYDYEQYF. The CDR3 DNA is TGTGCCAGCGGACCACAGGGAGGCTACGACTACGAGCAGTACTTC.

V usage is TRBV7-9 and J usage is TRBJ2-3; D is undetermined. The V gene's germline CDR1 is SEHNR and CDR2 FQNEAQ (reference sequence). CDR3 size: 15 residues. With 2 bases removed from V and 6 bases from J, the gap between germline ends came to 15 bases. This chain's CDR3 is CASSLTGTPQDTQYF. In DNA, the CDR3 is TGTGCCAGCAGCTTAACCGGTACCCCTCAGGATACGCAGTATTTT. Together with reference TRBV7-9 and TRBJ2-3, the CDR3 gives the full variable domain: DTGVSQNPRHKITKRGQNVTFRCDPISEHNRLYWYRQTLGQGPEFLTYFQNEAQLEKSRLLSDRFSAERPKGSFSTLEIQRTEQGDSAMYLCASSLTGTPQDTQYFGPGTRLTVL.

The CDR3 region is CASTGTSGTPNEQFF. The CDR3 bases are TGCGCCAGCACCGGGACTAGCGGGACCCCCAATGAGCAGTTCTTC. The V and J genes are TRBV5-1 and TRBJ2-1, with 13 bases fitting TRBD2. Per germline, CDR1 SGHRS and CDR2 YFSETQ. J lost 6 bases, V lost 6 bases, and 6 bases had no gene match. The CDR3 totals 15 residues.

In nucleotides, the CDR3 is TGTGCCAGCAGTTTATGGCTGGGACTCAACGAGCAGTACTTC. This codes for CASSLWLGLNEQYF. The chain couples TRBV28 to TRBJ2-7, with D possibly being TRBD2 (6 bases). The CDR3 totals 14 residues. In germline, CDR1 is MDHEN, CDR2 SYDVKM. Trimming cost V 0 bases and J 5 bases, with 11 bases left between them.

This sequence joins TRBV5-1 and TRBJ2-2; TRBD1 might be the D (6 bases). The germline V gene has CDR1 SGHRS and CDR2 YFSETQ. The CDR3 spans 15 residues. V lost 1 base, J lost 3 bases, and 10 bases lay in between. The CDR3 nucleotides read TGCGCCAGCAGCTTGAGGCCAGGGGACACCGGGGAGCTGTTTTTT. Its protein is CASSLRPGDTGELFF.

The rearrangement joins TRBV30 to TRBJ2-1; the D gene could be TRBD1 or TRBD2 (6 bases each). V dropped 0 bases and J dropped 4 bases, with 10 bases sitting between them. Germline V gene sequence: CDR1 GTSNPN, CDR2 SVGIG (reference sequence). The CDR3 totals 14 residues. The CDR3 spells CAWSVTRGYNEQFF. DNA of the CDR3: TGTGCCTGGAGTGTGACTAGGGGGTACAATGAGCAGTTCTTC.

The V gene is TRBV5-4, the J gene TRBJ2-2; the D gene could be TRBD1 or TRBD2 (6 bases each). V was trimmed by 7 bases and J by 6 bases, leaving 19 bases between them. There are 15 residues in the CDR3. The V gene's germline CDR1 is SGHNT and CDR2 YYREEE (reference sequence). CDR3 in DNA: TGTGCCAGCTCCTTGACCGGGGGCTCCCCCGGGGAGCTGTTTTTT. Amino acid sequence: CASSLTGGSPGELFF.

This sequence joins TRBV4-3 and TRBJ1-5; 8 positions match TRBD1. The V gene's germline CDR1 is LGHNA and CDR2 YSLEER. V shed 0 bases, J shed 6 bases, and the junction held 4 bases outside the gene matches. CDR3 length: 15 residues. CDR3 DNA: TGCGCCAGCAGCCAAGATGGGACAGGAGGTCAGCCCCAGCATTTT. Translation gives CASSQDGTGGQPQHF.

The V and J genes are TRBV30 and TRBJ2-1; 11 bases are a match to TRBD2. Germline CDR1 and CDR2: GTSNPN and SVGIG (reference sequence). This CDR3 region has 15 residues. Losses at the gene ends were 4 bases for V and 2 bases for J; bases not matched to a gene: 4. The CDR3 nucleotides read TGTGCCTGGATAGGGACTAGCGGCCCCTACAATGAGCAGTTCTTC. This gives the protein CAWIGTSGPYNEQFF. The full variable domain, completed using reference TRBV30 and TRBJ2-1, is SQTIHQWPATLVQPVGSPLSLECTVEGTSNPNLYWYRQAAGRGLQLLFYSVGIGQISSEVPQNLSASRPQDRQFILSSKKLLLSDSGFYLCAWIGTSGPYNEQFFGPGTRLTVL.

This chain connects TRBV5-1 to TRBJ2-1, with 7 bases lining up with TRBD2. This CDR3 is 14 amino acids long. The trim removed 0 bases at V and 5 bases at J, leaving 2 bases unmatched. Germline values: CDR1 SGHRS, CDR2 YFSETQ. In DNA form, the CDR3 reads TGCGCCAGCAGCTTGGCCGGGGGGAACAATGAGCAGTTCTTC. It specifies CASSLAGGNNEQFF.

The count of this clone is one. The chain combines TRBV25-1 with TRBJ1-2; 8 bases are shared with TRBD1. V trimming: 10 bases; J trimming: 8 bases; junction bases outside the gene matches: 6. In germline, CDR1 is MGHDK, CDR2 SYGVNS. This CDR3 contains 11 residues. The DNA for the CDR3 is TGTGCCACCTCGGACAGGGCCGGCTACACCTTC. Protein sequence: CATSDRAGYTF.

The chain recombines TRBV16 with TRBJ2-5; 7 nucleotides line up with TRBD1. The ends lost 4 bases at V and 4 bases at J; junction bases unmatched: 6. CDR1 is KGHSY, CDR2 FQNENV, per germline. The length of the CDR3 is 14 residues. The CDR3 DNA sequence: TGTGCCAGCAGCCTCTGGACAGGCCCAGAGACCCAGTACTTC. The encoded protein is CASSLWTGPETQYF.

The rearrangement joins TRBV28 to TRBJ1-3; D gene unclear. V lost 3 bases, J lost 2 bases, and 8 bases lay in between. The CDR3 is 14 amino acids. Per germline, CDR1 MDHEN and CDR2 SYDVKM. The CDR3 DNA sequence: TGTGCCAGCAGTTTTGGAGGCGCTGGAAACACCATATATTTT. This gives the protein CASSFGGAGNTIYF.

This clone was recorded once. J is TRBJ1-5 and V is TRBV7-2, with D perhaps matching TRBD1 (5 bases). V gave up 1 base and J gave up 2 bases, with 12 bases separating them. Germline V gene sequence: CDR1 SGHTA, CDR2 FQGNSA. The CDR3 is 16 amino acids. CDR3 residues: CASSLGGDWRNQPQHF. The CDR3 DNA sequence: TGTGCCAGCAGCTTAGGGGGGGACTGGCGCAATCAGCCCCAGCATTTT.